This T cell receptor (beta chain) was obtained from a study of cytomegalovirus exposure and HLA in healthy donors. Study conclusions and caveats: A later analysis by the authors found several of the most significant clusters apparently linked to common viral pathogens.

Both 60 Vbeta primers and 13 Jbeta primers went into the PCR. TCRdb's table, derived via immunoSEQ multiplex PCR, lists solely in-frame clones and lacks some. Among hundreds of thousands of clones, almost 70% were seen once, and the ten largest hold around 3%. Germline V gives CDR1 LGHNA, CDR2 YSLEER. V gave up 0 bases and J gave up 5 bases; unmatched junction bases: 9. The CDR3 has 16 residues. Points on this clone: Its antigen is currently unknown.

The source is a man in his forties in good health and CMV-seropositive. The chain couples TRBV4-3 to TRBJ2-5; 7 positions agree with TRBD1. Sequenced: PBMCs. CDR3 amino acids: CASSQDTSRGQETQYF. DNA of the CDR3: TGCGCCAGCAGCCAAGACACTTCAAGGGGGCAGGAGACCCAGTACTTC.